This T cell receptor (beta chain) was observed in a study of CD8 T cells in ankylosing spondylitis. Whole-study findings and limits: CD8+ disease-linked clones were present at relatively low frequencies in blood. Characteristic of ankylosing spondylitis blood, it appeared, was a TCR beta motif comprising eight highly homologous variants. Earlier studies detected some motif variants in reactive arthritis synovial fluid and blood.

TCRdb re-derived calls from the 5' RACE reads in MiXCR, one entry per CDR3 protein. The sample includes some 240,000 distinct CDR3 sequences, about a sixth of them seen just once. In this sample, this clonotype turned up a few times. The antigen is undetermined. V was pared by 6 bases and J by 7 bases, with 10 bases of the junction left unmatched. The CDR3 has 15 amino acids. The germline gives CDR1 SQVTM, CDR2 ANQGSEA. The rearrangement joins TRBV29-1 to TRBJ2-2, with 11 bases identical to TRBD1. The receptor was derived from a male donor with ankylosing spondylitis or in good health (not recorded which). Sequencing input: blood, either unsorted or a sorted T cell fraction (not recorded which). The DNA of the CDR3 is TGCAGCGTGCCCGGACAGGGGGCGCTGGGCGGGGAGCTGTTTTTT. Amino acid sequence: CSVPGQGALGGELFF.